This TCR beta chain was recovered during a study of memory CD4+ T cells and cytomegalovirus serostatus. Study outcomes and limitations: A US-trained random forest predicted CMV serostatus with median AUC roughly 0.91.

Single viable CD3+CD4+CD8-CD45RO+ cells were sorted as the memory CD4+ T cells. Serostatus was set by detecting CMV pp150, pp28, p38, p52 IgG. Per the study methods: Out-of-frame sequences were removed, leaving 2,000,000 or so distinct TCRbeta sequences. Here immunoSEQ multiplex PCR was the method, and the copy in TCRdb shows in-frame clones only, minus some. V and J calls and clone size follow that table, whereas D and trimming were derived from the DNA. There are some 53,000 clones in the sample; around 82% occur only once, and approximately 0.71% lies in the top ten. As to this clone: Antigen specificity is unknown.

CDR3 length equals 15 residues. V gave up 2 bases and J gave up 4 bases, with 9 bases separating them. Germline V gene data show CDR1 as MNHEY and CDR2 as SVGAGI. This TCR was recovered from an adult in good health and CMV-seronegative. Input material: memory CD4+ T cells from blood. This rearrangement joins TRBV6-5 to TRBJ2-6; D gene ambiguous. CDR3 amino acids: CASSYRADGANVLTF. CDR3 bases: TGTGCCAGCAGTTACAGGGCTGACGGGGCCAACGTCCTGACTTTC.